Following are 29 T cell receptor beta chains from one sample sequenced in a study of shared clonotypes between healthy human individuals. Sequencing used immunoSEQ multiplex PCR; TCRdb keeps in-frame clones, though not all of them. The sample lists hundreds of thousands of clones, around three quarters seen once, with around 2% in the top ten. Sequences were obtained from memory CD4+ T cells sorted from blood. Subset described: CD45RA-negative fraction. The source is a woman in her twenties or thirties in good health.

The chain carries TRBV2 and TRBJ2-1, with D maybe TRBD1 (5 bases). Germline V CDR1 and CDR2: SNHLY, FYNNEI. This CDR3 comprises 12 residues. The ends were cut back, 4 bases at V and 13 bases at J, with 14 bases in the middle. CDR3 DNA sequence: TGTGCCAGCAGTGTGGTGGGGCAGGAACAGTTCTTC. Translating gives CASSVVGQEQFF.

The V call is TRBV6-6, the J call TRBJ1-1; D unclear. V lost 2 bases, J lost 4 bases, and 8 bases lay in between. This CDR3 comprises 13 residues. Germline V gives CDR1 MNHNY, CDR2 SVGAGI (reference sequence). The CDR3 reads CASSYRQGTEAFF. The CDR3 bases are TGTGCCAGCAGTTACCGACAAGGCACTGAAGCTTTCTTT.

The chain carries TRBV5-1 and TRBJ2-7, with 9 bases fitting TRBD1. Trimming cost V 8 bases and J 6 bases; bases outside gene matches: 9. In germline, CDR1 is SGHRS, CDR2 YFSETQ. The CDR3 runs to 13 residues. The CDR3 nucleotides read TGCGCCAGAATGGGGGACAGGGAGTCCGAGCAGTACTTC. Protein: CARMGDRESEQYF.

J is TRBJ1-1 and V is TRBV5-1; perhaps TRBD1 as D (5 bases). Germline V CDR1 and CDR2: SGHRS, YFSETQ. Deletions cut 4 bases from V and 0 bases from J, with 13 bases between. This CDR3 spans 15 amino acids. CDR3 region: CASSEAGPMNTEAFF. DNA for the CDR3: TGCGCCAGCAGCGAGGCAGGGCCAATGAACACTGAAGCTTTCTTT.

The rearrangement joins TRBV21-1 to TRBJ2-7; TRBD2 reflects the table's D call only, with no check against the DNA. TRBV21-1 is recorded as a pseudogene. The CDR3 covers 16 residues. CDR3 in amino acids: CASSKSGTSGTYEQYF. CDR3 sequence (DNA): TGTGCCAGCAGCAAGTCCGGGACTAGCGGGACCTACGAGCAGTACTTC.

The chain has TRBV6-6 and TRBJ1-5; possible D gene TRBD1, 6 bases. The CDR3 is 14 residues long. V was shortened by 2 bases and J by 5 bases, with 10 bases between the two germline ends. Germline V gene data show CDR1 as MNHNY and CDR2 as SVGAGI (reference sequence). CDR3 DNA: TGTGCCAGCAGTTACAGTACAGGGTATCAGCCCCAGCATTTT. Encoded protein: CASSYSTGYQPQHF.

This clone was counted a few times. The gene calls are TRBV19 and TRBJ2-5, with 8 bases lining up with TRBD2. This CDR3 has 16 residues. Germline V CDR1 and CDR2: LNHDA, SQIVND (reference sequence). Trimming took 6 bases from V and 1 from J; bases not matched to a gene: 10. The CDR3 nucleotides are TGTGCCAGTAGAGACACCAGGACTAGCAGCCAAGAGACCCAGTACTTC. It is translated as CASRDTRTSSQETQYF.

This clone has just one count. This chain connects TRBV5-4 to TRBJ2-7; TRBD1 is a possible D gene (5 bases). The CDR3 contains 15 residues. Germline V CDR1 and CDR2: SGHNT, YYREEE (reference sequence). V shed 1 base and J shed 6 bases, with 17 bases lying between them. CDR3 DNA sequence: TGTGCCAGCAGCTTGAGTGGGGCCGGGCTCCGCGAGCAGTACTTC. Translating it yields CASSLSGAGLREQYF.

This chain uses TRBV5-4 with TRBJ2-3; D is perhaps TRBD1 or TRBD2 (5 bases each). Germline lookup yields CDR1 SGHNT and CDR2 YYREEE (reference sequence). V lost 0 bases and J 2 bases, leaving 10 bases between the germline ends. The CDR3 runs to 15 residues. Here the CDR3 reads CASSLGQGDTDTQYF. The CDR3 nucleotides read TGTGCCAGCAGCTTGGGTCAGGGAGACACAGATACGCAGTATTTT.

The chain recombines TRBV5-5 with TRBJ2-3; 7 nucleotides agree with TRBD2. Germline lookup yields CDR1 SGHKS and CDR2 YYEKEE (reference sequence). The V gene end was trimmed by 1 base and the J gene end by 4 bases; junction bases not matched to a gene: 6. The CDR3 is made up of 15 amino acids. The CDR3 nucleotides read TGTGCCAGCAGCTTGTTTGCGGGAGCGGCAGATACGCAGTATTTT. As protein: CASSLFAGAADTQYF.

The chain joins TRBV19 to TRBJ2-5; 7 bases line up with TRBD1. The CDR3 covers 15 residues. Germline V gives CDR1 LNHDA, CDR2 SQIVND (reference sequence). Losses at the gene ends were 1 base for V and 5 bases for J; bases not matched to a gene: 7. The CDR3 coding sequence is TGTGCCAGTAGTATAGTCCCAGGGGGACGGGAGACCCAGTACTTC. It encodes CASSIVPGGRETQYF.

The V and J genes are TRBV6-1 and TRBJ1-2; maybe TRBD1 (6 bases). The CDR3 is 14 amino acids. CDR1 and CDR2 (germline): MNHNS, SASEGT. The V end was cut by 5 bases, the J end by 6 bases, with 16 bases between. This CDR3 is CASSLQGQKNGYTF. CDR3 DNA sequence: TGTGCCAGCAGTCTTCAGGGGCAGAAAAATGGCTACACCTTC.

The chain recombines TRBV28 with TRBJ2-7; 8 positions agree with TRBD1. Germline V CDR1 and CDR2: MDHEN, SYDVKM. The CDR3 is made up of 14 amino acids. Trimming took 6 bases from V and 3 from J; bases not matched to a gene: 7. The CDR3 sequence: CASSSGGDIYEQYF. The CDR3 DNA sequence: TGTGCCAGCAGCTCAGGGGGCGATATCTACGAGCAGTACTTC.

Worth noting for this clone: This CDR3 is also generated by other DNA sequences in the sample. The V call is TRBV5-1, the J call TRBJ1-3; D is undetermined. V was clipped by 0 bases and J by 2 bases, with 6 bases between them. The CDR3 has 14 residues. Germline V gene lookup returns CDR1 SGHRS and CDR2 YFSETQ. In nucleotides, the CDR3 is TGCGCCAGCAGCTTGGGGCCTGCTGGAAACACCATATATTTT. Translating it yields CASSLGPAGNTIYF.

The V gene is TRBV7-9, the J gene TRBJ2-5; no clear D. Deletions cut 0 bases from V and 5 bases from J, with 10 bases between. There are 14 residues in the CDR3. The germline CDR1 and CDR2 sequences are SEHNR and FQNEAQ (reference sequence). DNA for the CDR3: TGTGCCAGCAGCTTAGCGATTCCAGTGGAGACCCAGTACTTC. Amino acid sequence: CASSLAIPVETQYF.

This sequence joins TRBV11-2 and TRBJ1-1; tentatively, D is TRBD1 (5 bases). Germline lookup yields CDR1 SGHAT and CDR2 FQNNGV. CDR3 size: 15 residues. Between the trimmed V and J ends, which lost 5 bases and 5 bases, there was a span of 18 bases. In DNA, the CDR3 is TGTGCCAGCAGCCTCCGATGGCTTCGGGGGACTGAAGCTTTCTTT. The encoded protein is CASSLRWLRGTEAFF.

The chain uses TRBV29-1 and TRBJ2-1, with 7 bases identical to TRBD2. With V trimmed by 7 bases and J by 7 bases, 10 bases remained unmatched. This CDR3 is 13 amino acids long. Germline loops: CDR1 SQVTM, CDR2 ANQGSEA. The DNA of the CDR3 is TGCAGCGCGGGACTAATCGGAATGAATGAGCAGTTCTTC. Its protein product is CSAGLIGMNEQFF.

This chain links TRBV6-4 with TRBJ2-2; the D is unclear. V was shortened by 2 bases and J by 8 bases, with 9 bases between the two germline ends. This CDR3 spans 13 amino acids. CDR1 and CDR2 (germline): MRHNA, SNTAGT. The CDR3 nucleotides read TGTGCCAGCAGTGACCAAAGCGAAGGGGAGCTGTTTTTT. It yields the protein CASSDQSEGELFF.

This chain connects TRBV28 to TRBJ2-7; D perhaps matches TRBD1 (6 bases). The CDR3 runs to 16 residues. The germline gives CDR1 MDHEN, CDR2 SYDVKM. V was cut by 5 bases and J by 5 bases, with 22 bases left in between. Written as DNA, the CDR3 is TGTGCCAGCAGTCACAGGGCACTACCCCGGGGCCACGAGCAGTACTTC. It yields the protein CASSHRALPRGHEQYF. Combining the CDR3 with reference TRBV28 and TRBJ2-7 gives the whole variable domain DVKVTQSSRYLVKRTGEKVFLECVQDMDHENMFWYRQDPGLGLRLIYFSYDVKMKEKGDIPEGYSVSREKKERFSLILESASTNQTSMYLCASSHRALPRGHEQYFGPGTRLTVT.

The CDR3: CASSWAGTTGEQYF. The DNA of the CDR3 is TGTGCCAGCAGTTGGGCGGGAACAACTGGAGAGCAGTACTTC. This chain joins TRBV2 and TRBJ2-7, with D perhaps matching TRBD2 (6 bases). The CDR3 runs 14 residues. In germline, CDR1 is SNHLY, CDR2 FYNNEI. The V end was cut by 5 bases, the J end by 7 bases, with 18 bases between.

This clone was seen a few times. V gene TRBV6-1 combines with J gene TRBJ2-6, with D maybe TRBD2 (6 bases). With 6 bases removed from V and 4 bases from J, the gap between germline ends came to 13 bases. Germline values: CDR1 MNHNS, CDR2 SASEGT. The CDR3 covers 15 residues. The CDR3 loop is CASSGGVSGANVLTF. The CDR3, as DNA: TGTGCCAGCAGCGGCGGGGTATCGGGGGCCAACGTCCTGACTTTC.

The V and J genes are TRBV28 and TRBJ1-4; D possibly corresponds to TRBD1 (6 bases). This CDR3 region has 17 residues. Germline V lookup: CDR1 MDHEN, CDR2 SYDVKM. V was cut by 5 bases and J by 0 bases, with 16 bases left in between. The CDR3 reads CASSPRGTSATNEKLFF. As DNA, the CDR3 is TGTGCCAGCAGTCCCAGAGGGACATCAGCAACTAATGAAAAACTGTTTTTT.

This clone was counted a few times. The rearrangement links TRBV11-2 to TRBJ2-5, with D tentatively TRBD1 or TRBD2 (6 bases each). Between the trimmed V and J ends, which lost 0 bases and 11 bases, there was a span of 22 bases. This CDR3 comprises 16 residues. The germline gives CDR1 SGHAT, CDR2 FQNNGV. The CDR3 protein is CASSLDVGRGDEEQYF. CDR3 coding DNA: TGTGCCAGCAGCTTAGATGTTGGTAGGGGGGACGAGGAGCAGTACTTC. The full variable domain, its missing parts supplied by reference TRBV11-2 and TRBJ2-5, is EAGVAQSPRYKIIEKRQSVAFWCNPISGHATLYWYQQILGQGPKLLIQFQNNGVVDDSQLPKDRFSAERLKGVDSTLKIQPAKLEDSAVYLCASSLDVGRGDEEQYFGPGTRLLVL.

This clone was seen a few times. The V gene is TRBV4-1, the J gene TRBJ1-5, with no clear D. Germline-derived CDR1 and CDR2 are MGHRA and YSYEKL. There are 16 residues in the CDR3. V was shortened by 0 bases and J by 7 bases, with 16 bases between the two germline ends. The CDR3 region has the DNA TGCGCCAGCAGCCAAGATCCTGGGATCGAGGGACAGCCCCAGCATTTT. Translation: CASSQDPGIEGQPQHF.

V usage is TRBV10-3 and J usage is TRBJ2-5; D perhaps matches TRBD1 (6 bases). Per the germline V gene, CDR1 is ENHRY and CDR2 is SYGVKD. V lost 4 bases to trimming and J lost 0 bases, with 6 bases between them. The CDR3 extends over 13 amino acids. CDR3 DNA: TGTGCCATCAGTGGGACAGACCAAGAGACCCAGTACTTC. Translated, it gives CAISGTDQETQYF.

The CDR3 sequence: CASSPRPGAKYNEQFF. The CDR3, as DNA: TGTGCCAGCAGCCCCCGCCCGGGAGCGAAGTACAATGAGCAGTTCTTC. The genes are TRBV7-9 and TRBJ2-1; tentatively, D is TRBD2 (6 bases). The CDR3 contains 16 residues. V shed 5 bases and J shed 4 bases, with 18 bases lying between them. Germline CDR1 SEHNR, CDR2 FQNEAQ (reference sequence).

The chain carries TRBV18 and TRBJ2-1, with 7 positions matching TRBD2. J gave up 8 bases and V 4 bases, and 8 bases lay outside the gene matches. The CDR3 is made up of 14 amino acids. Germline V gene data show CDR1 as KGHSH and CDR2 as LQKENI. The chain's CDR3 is CASSLEVLAYEQFF. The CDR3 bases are TGTGCCAGCTCACTAGAAGTACTAGCGTATGAGCAGTTCTTC.

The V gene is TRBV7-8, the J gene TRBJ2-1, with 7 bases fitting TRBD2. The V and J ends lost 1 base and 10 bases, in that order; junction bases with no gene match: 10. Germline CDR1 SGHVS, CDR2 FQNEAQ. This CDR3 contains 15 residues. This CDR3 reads CASSLGPSPGLEQFF. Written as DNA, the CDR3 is TGTGCCAGCAGCTTAGGCCCCTCACCGGGACTAGAGCAGTTCTTC.

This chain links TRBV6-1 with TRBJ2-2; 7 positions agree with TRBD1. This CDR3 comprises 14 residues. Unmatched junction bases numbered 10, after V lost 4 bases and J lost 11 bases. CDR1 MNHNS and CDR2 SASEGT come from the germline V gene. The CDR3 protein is CASSALQGVLELFF. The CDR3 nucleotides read TGTGCCAGCAGTGCACTCCAGGGGGTCCTTGAGCTGTTTTTT.